This TCR beta chain was captured by sequencing in a study of cytomegalovirus exposure and HLA in healthy donors. The PCR ran on 60 Vbeta and 13 Jbeta primers. Sequencing used immunoSEQ multiplex PCR; TCRdb keeps in-frame clones, though not all of them. The sample has 140,000 or so clones; around 65% are singletons. The sequencing input was PBMCs. The origin of this receptor is a male donor in good health and CMV-seronegative.

The CDR3 nucleotides read TGTGCCAGTAGCCAAACCCCAGCTCGGGGCACTGAAGCTTTCTTT. Translated, it gives CASSQTPARGTEAFF. The J gene is TRBJ1-1, the V gene TRBV19; D ambiguous. This CDR3 region has 15 residues. Trimming shortened V by 6 bases and J by 4 bases, and 18 bases separated the two germline ends. Germline V gene sequence: CDR1 LNHDA, CDR2 SQIVND (reference sequence).